The rows below give T cell receptor beta chains drawn from one sample of a study of cytomegalovirus exposure and HLA in healthy donors. Sequenced by immunoSEQ multiplex PCR; TCRdb stores in-frame clones only, minus some. This table holds around 140,000 clones, approximately 80% found once. The sample comprised PBMCs. The receptors shown here come from a woman aged 18-29 years in good health and CMV-seropositive. The CDR3 runs from the conserved cysteine through the conserved F or W. D genes are given only for firm matches. Where a row states a size, it is once, few, many or the class of an expanded clone; other rows omit it.

>NA|TRBJ1-6|TRBD1|TRBV30
CAWSVTGDRSISPLHF
TGTGCCTGGAGTGTAACTGGGGACAGGTCCATTTCACCCCTCCACTTT
>NA|TRBJ1-2|NA|TRBV19
CASSIPTVNYGYTF
TGTGCCAGTAGTATCCCGACAGTTAACTATGGCTACACCTTC
>NA|TRBJ2-5|TRBD2|TRBV7-6
CASSLAGGETETQYF
TGTGCCAGCAGCTTAGCGGGGGGGGAAACAGAGACCCAGTACTTC
>NA|TRBJ1-4|TRBD1|TRBV19
CASSIRTGKLFF
TGTGCCAGTAGTATAAGGACAGGGAAACTGTTTTTT
>NA|TRBJ1-1|NA|TRBV10-1
CASSDKPGQITEAFF
TGCGCCAGCAGTGACAAGCCGGGACAAATCACTGAAGCTTTCTTT
>once|TRBJ1-2|NA|TRBV14
CASSQSDRLNYGYTF
TGTGCCAGCAGCCAGTCCGACAGACTTAACTATGGCTACACCTTC
>once|TRBJ1-5|NA|TRBV6-1
CASRTANQPQHF
TGTGCCAGCCGGACTGCAAATCAGCCCCAGCATTTT
>NA|TRBJ2-1|NA|TRBV7-9
CASSLLLPSSYNEQFF
TGTGCCAGCAGCTTACTCCTACCGAGCTCCTACAATGAGCAGTTCTTC
>NA|TRBJ1-5|NA|TRBV30
CAWSAGVDQPQHF
TGTGCCTGGAGCGCGGGGGTAGATCAGCCCCAGCATTTT
>NA|TRBJ2-7|TRBD1|TRBV19
CASRPDRGSYEQYF
TGTGCCAGTAGGCCGGACAGGGGTTCCTACGAGCAGTACTTC
>NA|TRBJ1-6|TRBD1|TRBV6-5
CASRPGQGFSPLHF
TGTGCCAGCAGACCCGGACAGGGATTTTCACCCCTCCACTTT
>NA|TRBJ2-5|NA|TRBV5-6
CASSFSETQYF
TGTGCCAGCAGCTTCTCAGAGACCCAGTACTTC
>NA|TRBJ2-5|TRBD1|TRBV7-6
CASSLGQGSQETQYF
TGTGCCAGCAGCTTAGGACAGGGATCCCAAGAGACCCAGTACTTC
>few|TRBJ1-1|TRBD1|TRBV7-8
CASSLRDSNTEAFF
TGTGCCAGCAGCTTAAGGGACAGCAACACTGAAGCTTTCTTT